The clone carrying this T cell receptor beta chain occurred a few times. Its antigen is undetermined. This sample was taken from a study of siplizumab effects on memory and regulatory T cells. V was cut by 0 bases and J by 5 bases, with 13 bases left in between. Germline values: CDR1 LGHNA, CDR2 YNFKEQ. The CDR3 length is 15 residues. Per-sample assaying covered roughly 93,000 TCR templates. The data were produced by immunoSEQ multiplex PCR, yet TCRdb's version contains in-frame clones alone and is incomplete. The sample includes 100,000 or so clones, about 93% of them seen just once. General observations from the study: Naive T cells were seemingly more diverse than memory cells, and major contributions to the alloresponse seemed to be made by them. Controls had roughly 28% Treg-derived mappable alloreactive CD4+ clones on average, versus approximately 69% with siplizumab. Memory cells that were CD4+ and unstimulated gave rise to alloreactive sequences, which siplizumab significantly reduced.

The specimen was CD4+ T cells sorted from blood. V and J are TRBV4-2 and TRBJ1-2; D gene unclear. This TCR was recovered from a human donor in good health. CDR3 in amino acids: CASSQDKAEVYGYTF. The DNA of the CDR3 is TGTGCCAGCAGCCAAGATAAGGCAGAGGTTTATGGCTACACCTTC.